This T cell receptor (beta chain) was documented in a study of metastatic and nonmetastatic thyroid tumors (TCRdb year 2020). Describing the broader study: For patients with malignant and with benign thyroid disease, the researchers compared repertoires between peripheral blood samples and tumor or nodule tissue samples. The paper's findings and limits, for the study overall: In both blood and tumor samples, malignant tumors were reported to have significantly higher TCR beta diversity than benign nodules.

CDR1 and CDR2, per the germline V gene, are SGHVS and FQNEAQ. For this chain, trimming is 1 base at the V end and 3 bases at the J end, and the number of junction bases without a gene match is 0. The CDR3 holds 15 amino acids from the cysteine to the phenylalanine. The DNA shown is the 45-base CDR3, in frame from base 1. Library method: PCR. Sequencing used an Illumina HiSeq 4000. High-throughput sequencing was used to profile the TCR beta-chain CDR3 region of every patient. Regarding the original processing steps: CDR3 differences across clinicopathological groups were used to build a classifier for discriminating distant-metastatic papillary thyroid cancer patients. To measure repertoire diversity the researchers used the Shannon index, while the Morisita-Horn index served to gauge how similar the tumor and blood repertoires were. The public sequencing data were trimmed at Q25 with fastp and processed into clonotypes with MiXCR by TCRdb, which kept only in-frame beta chains. The V and J calls here are based on TCRdb, not the publication. The sample includes 30,000 to 40,000 clones, with approximately 16% observed a single time. The ten biggest clones cover about 19% of the sample.

This clone appeared many times. Its antigen remains undetermined. Per-base quality was not reported, and no clone a single base away is much larger than it. No patient had received any treatment before thyroid surgery. Using T-cell receptor beta sequencing, the study looked back at clinical samples from patients collected from the early 2010s to the late 2010s. Sequenced: blood. This clonotype was sampled from a male donor with papillary thyroid cancer or a benign thyroid nodule (not recorded which). Some clones in this sample may be carry-over from other donors' samples. This receptor chain uses TRBV7-8 and TRBJ2-3; the junction holds 11 bases that match TRBD2. The CDR3 protein: CASSLGTSGTDTQYF. The DNA reads as follows: TGTGCCAGCAGCTTAGGGACTAGCGGGACAGATACGCAGTATTTT.